This TCR beta chain was sequenced for a study of CXCR3-negative and CXCR3-positive naive CD8 T cells. Concerning this clonotype: Antigen specificity is unknown.

Every CD8+ T cell subset underwent triplicate sorting at about 300,000 cells apiece. Findings and caveats of the study: Comparably high diversity marked both naive subsets, whereas memory CD8+ cells had much lower diversity. Once cells were cryopreserved, CXCR3 expression went down partly, and most assays used fresh PBMCs.

UMI-labeled 5' RACE TRB cDNA libraries were prepared from the cells. TCRdb reprocessed the 5' RACE reads, keeping one entry per CDR3 protein, no DNA. Recorded for this sample: roughly 39,000 distinct CDR3 sequences. The source material was memory CD8+ T cells from blood. This receptor was obtained from a human donor in good health. Some clones in this sample may be carry-over from other donors' samples.

The CDR3 loop reads CAPDREDRAYSTDTQYF. The chain employs TRBV19 and TRBJ2-3; TCRdb returns TRBD1, unconfirmable since there is no DNA. Germline CDR1 LNHDA, CDR2 SQIVND (reference sequence). The CDR3 consists of 17 residues.